This T cell receptor beta chain emerged from a study of blood T cell repertoires in COVID-19. Study background: Italy, Spain and the United States were the sources of the convalescent and acute COVID-19 samples. Sources were T cells, B-cell-depleted T cells, or PBMCs; the material itself was cDNA or gDNA.

Per the original methods: Nucleated cell counts were estimated from reference gene primer amplification. Profiled with immunoSEQ multiplex PCR; TCRdb holds only in-frame clones, not every one. V, J and clone size are taken as reported in that table, and D and trimming were inferred from the DNA itself. The sample holds tens of thousands of clones, 90% seen once. The CDR3 has 14 amino acids. The V gene lost 0 bases and the J gene lost 0 bases, with 6 bases spanning the gap. The germline V gene has CDR1 SGHRS and CDR2 YFSETQ. V is TRBV5-1 and J is TRBJ1-1; D not resolved. The sequence was obtained from a man in his 60s with acute or convalescent COVID-19. Sequencing was performed on peripheral blood. CDR3 protein: CASSLAVMNTEAFF. Here the CDR3 DNA reads TGCGCCAGCAGCTTGGCAGTTATGAACACTGAAGCTTTCTTT.